These 4 T cell receptor beta chains originate from one sample sequenced in a study of blood T cells in healthy people across ages. It was with a sample-barcoded 5' primer and a J-beta primer mix that a second PCR of roughly 7 to 12 cycles was run. TCRdb re-analysed the 5' RACE reads in MiXCR, keeping a single row per CDR3 protein. Of over 1,300,000 distinct CDR3 sequences listed, 45% to 70% are singletons. The sample was blood. These receptor sequences come from a man aged 18-30 years in good health.

The V and J genes are TRBV4-1 and TRBJ2-7; D ambiguous. The length of the CDR3 is 13 residues. The germline V gene encodes CDR1 MGHRA and CDR2 YSYEKL. Trimming took off 0 bases at V and 7 bases at J, with 10 bases between the two ends. As DNA, the CDR3 is TGCGCCAGCAGCCAAGATCAGGTCAATGAGCAGTACTTC. Protein: CASSQDQVNEQYF.

This rearrangement joins TRBV7-2 to TRBJ2-5, with D unresolved. Trimming stripped 4 bases from V and 3 bases from J, with 18 bases between. The CDR3 is 16 amino acids. Germline CDR1 reads SGHTA; CDR2 reads FQGNSA. CDR3 residues: CASSSRPAAAEETQYF. CDR3 sequence (DNA): TGTGCCAGCAGCTCGCGGCCGGCGGCAGCAGAAGAGACCCAGTACTTC.

This sequence joins TRBV11-2 and TRBJ2-2; D gene ambiguous. Per the germline V gene, CDR1 is SGHAT and CDR2 is FQNNGV. V gave up 3 bases and J gave up 1 base, with 9 bases separating them. The CDR3 is made up of 15 amino acids. The CDR3 nucleotides read TGTGCCAGCAGCTTCCATCGACGGAACACCGGGGAGCTGTTTTTT. Encoded protein: CASSFHRRNTGELFF.

This chain connects TRBV6-2 or TRBV6-3 to TRBJ1-1; possibly TRBD1 for D (5 bases). This CDR3 has 13 residues. Germline CDR1 and CDR2: MNHEY and SVGEGT. The V and J ends lost 7 bases and 1 base respectively, with 10 bases between them. The CDR3 region has the DNA TGTGCCAGCATGGGGCAGGGGAACACTGAAGCTTTCTTT. This translates into CASMGQGNTEAFF.